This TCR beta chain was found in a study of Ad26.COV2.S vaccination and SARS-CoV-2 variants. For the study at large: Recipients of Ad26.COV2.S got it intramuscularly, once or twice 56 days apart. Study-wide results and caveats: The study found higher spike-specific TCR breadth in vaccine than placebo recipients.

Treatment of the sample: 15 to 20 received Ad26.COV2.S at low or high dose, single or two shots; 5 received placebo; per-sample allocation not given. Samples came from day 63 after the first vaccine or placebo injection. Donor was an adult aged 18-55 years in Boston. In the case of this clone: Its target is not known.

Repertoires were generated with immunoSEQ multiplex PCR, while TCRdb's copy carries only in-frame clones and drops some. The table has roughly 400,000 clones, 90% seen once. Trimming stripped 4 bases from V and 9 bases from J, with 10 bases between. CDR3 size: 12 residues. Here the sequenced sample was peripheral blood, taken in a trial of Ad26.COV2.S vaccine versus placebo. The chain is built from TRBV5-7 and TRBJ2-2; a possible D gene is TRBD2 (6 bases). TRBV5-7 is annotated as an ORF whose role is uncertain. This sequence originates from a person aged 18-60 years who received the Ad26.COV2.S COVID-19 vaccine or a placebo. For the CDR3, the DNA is TGTGCCAGCAGCCACGCGGGGTGGGAGCTGTTTTTT. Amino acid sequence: CASSHAGWELFF.